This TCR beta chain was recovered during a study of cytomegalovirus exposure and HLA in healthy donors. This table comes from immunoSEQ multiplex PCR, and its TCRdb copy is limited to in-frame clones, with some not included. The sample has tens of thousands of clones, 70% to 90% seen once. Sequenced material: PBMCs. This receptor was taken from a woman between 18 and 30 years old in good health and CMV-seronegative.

CDR3 sequence (DNA): TGCGCCAGCTCCCCCAGCGCCCGGGGCACTGAAGCTTTCTTT. The encoded protein is CASSPSARGTEAFF. This chain connects TRBV10-1 to TRBJ1-1; D is unclear. Germline V gene lookup returns CDR1 WNHNN and CDR2 SYGVQD (reference sequence). This CDR3 comprises 14 residues. V lost 8 bases and J 4 bases, leaving 17 bases between the germline ends.